This T cell receptor beta chain was sequenced in a study of cytomegalovirus exposure and HLA in healthy donors. Trimming left V 2 bases short and J 5 bases short, with 12 bases between. This CDR3 is built from 14 residues. Per germline, CDR1 SGHTA and CDR2 FQGNSA. Use of 60 Vbeta and 13 Jbeta primers characterized the PCR. TCRdb's copy holds only in-frame clones and misses some; the assay was immunoSEQ multiplex PCR. The data contain under 110,000 clones, roughly 80% of them seen just once; the ten biggest clones take up 1.6%. The chain carries TRBV7-2 and TRBJ1-1, with D possibly being TRBD1 (6 bases). Sequenced sample: PBMCs. This sequence was found in a man in his fifties or sixties in good health and CMV-seronegative. Here the CDR3 reads CASSLSVQGTEAFF. The CDR3 region has the DNA TGTGCCAGCAGCTTATCTGTACAGGGTACTGAAGCTTTCTTT.